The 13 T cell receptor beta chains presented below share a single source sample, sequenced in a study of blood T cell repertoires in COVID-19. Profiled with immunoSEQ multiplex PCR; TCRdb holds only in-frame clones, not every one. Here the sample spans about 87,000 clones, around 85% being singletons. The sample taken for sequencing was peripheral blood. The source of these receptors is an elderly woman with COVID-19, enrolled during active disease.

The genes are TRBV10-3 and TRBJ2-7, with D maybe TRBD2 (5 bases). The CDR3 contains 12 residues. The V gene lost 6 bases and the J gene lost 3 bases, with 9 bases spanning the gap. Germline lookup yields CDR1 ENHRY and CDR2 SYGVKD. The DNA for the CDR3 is TGTGCCATCAGCAAAGGGAGCTACGAGCAGTACTTC. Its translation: CAISKGSYEQYF.

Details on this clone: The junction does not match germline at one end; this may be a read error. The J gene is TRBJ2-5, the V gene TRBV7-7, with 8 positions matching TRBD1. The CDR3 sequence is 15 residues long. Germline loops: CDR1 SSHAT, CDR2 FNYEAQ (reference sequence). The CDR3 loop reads CASSPRTGHEETQYF. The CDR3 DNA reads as TGTGCTAGCAGCCCGAGGACAGGGCATGAAGAGACCCAGTACTTC.

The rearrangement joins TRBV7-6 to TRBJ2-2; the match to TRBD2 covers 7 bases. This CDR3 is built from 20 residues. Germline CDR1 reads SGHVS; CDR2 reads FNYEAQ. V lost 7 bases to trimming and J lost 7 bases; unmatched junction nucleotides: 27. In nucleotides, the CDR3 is TGTGCCAGCACCCCTCGTGGGGGGGAGCGGGCCGGGGTTTACAACGGGGAGCTGTTTTTT. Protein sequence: CASTPRGGERAGVYNGELFF.

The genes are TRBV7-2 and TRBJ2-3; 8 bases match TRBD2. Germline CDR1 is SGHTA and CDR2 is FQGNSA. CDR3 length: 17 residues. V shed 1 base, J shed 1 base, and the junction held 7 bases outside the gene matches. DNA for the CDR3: TGTGCCAGCAGCTTAGACCCAGCGGGGGTGGGCACAGATACGCAGTATTTT. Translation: CASSLDPAGVGTDTQYF.

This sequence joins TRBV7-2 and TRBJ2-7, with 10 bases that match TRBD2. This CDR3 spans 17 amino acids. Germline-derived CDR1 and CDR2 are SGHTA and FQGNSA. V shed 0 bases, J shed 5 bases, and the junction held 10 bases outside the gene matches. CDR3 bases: TGTGCCAGCAGCTTAGCGCGGGCTAGCGGGAGCCGTGACGAGCAGTACTTC. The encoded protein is CASSLARASGSRDEQYF.

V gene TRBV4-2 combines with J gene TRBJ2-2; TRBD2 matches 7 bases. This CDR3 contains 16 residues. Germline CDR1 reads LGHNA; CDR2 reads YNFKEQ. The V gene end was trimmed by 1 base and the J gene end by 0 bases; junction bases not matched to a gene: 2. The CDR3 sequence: CASSQGLAANTGELFF. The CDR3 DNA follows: TGTGCCAGCAGCCAAGGGCTAGCGGCGAACACCGGGGAGCTGTTTTTT.

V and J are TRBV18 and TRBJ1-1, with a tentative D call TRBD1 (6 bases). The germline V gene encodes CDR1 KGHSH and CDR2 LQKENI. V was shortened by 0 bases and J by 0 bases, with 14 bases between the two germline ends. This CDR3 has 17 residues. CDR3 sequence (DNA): TGTGCCAGCTCACCACCATCCGGGGGGGCGATGAACACTGAAGCTTTCTTT. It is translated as CASSPPSGGAMNTEAFF. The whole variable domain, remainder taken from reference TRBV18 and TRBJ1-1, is NAGVMQNPRHLVRRRGQEARLRCSPMKGHSHVYWYRQLPEEGLKFMVYLQKENIIDESGMPKERFSAEFPKEGPSILRIQQVVRGDSAAYFCASSPPSGGAMNTEAFFGQGTRLTVV.

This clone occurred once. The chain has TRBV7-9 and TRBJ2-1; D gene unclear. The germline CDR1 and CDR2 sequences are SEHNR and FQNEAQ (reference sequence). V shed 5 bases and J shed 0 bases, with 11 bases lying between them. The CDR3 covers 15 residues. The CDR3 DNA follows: TGTGCCAGCAGCCCCCATGGTAGCTCCTACAATGAGCAGTTCTTC. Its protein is CASSPHGSSYNEQFF.

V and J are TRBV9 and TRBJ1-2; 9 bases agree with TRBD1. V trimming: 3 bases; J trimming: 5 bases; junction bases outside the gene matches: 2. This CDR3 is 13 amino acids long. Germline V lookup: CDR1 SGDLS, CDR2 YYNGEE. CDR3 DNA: TGTGCCAGCAGCGAGGGACAGGGTTATGGCTACACCTTC. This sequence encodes CASSEGQGYGYTF.

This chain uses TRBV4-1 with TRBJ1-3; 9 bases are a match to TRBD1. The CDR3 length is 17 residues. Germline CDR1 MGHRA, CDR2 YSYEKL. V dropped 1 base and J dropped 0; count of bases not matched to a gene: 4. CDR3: CASSQGGTGLSGNTIYF. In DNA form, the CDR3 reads TGCGCCAGCAGCCAAGGGGGGACAGGGCTCTCTGGAAACACCATATATTTT.

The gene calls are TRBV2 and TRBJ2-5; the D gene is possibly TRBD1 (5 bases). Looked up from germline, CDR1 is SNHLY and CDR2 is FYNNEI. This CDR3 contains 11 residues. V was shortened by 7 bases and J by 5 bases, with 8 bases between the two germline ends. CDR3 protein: CASTGHETQYF. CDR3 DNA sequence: TGTGCCAGCACAGGACATGAGACCCAGTACTTC.

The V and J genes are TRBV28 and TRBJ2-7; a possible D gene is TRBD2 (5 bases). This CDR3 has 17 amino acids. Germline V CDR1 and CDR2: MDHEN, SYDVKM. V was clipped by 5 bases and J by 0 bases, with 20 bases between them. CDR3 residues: CASSLPGATTSSYEQYF. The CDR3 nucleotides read TGTGCCAGCAGTCTACCGGGTGCGACTACGTCCTCCTACGAGCAGTACTTC. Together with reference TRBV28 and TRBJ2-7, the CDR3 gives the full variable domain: DVKVTQSSRYLVKRTGEKVFLECVQDMDHENMFWYRQDPGLGLRLIYFSYDVKMKEKGDIPEGYSVSREKKERFSLILESASTNQTSMYLCASSLPGATTSSYEQYFGPGTRLTVT.

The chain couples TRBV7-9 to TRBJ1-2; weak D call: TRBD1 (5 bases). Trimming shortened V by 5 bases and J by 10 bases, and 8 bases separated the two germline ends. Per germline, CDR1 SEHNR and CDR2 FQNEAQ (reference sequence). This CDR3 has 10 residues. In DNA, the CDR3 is TGTGCCAGCAGCCTAGGGGCCTACACCTTC. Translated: CASSLGAYTF.